This T cell receptor beta chain was obtained from a study of OX40 agonist ivuxolimab in advanced cancers. As for the study in general: The patients received agonistic anti-OX40 (CD134) antibody ivuxolimab. Of the participants, 40% had some prior anti-PD-1, anti-PD-L1 or anti-CTLA-4 therapy, which was allowed. Study-wide results and limits: Normalized T-cell clonal expansion was also low in a subset of nonresponders. The study observed clonal expansion of CD4+ and CD8+ blood T cells by week 6 at 0.1 to 3.0 mg/kg.

Sequenced by immunoSEQ multiplex PCR; TCRdb stores in-frame clones only, minus some. Found here are roughly 86,000 clones, roughly 90% of them singletons; the top ten hold 1.1%. This clone was detected once. The antigen remains unidentified. Per germline, CDR1 GTSNPN and CDR2 SVGIG (reference sequence). The V and J ends lost 3 bases and 2 bases respectively, with 21 bases between them. The CDR3 is 17 amino acids. V gene TRBV30 combines with J gene TRBJ2-3; tentatively, D is TRBD1 or TRBD2 (5 bases each). The TCR originated in an adult with an advanced solid tumor such as melanoma, head and neck, liver or kidney cancer. Sequenced material: CD4+ or CD8+ T cells sorted from blood, taken in a trial of the OX40 agonist ivuxolimab. The CDR3 sequence is CAWREVGQTSITDTQYF. As DNA, the CDR3 is TGTGCCTGGAGGGAGGTGGGGCAGACCTCTATCACAGATACGCAGTATTTT.